A selection of T cell receptor beta chains follows, all from one sample in a study of blood T cell repertoires in COVID-19. The protocol was immunoSEQ multiplex PCR, while the TCRdb copy is restricted to in-frame clones and leaves out a portion. Of tens of thousands of clones in the sample, 82% are singletons; the top ten hold around 20%. Material: peripheral blood. The receptors come from a human donor in a cohort sampled during active COVID-19. The CDR3 runs from the conserved cysteine through the conserved F or W. D genes are given only for firm matches. Part of the rows lack a size; the others show once, few, many or a class for expanded clones.

j_gene: TRBJ2-5; d_gene: NA; v_gene: TRBV6-5; abundance: once; CDR3aa: CASIESETQYF; CDR3nt: TGTGCCAGCATAGAGTCGGAGACCCAGTACTTC
j_gene: TRBJ2-5; d_gene: NA; v_gene: TRBV18; abundance: few; CDR3aa: CASSPYEGEETQYF; CDR3nt: TGTGCCAGCTCACCATACGAGGGGGAGGAGACCCAGTACTTC
j_gene: TRBJ1-6; d_gene: NA; v_gene: TRBV4-1; abundance: NA; CDR3aa: CASSQPMGLTGSPLHF; CDR3nt: TGCGCCAGCAGCCAACCGATGGGGTTGACGGGGTCACCCCTCCACTTT
j_gene: TRBJ2-7; d_gene: TRBD2; v_gene: TRBV5-1; abundance: NA; CDR3aa: CASSPGGTSGGYEQYF; CDR3nt: TGCGCCAGCAGCCCCGGGGGGACTAGCGGGGGCTACGAGCAGTACTTC
j_gene: TRBJ2-7; d_gene: NA; v_gene: TRBV2; abundance: NA; CDR3aa: CASSRQVLAYEQYF; CDR3nt: TGTGCCAGCAGTCGACAGGTCTTGGCCTACGAGCAGTACTTC
j_gene: TRBJ2-5; d_gene: TRBD1; v_gene: TRBV5-1; abundance: NA; CDR3aa: CASSPHGTVQETQYF; CDR3nt: TGCGCCAGCAGCCCGCACGGGACAGTCCAAGAGACCCAGTACTTC
j_gene: TRBJ1-4; d_gene: NA; v_gene: TRBV2; abundance: NA; CDR3aa: CASRGGTGGNEKLFF; CDR3nt: TGTGCCAGCAGGGGGGGAACAGGAGGAAATGAAAAACTGTTTTTT
j_gene: TRBJ2-1; d_gene: TRBD2; v_gene: TRBV7-8; abundance: NA; CDR3aa: CASSPRTSGGIEQFF; CDR3nt: TGTGCCAGCAGCCCTCGTACTAGCGGGGGGATAGAGCAGTTCTTC
j_gene: TRBJ2-7; d_gene: NA; v_gene: TRBV29-1; abundance: NA; CDR3aa: CSVWVGRPYEQYF; CDR3nt: TGCAGCGTCTGGGTGGGCAGGCCCTACGAGCAGTACTTC
j_gene: TRBJ1-5; d_gene: TRBD1; v_gene: TRBV6-6; abundance: NA; CDR3aa: CASSLGDREIDQPQHF; CDR3nt: TGTGCCAGCAGTTTGGGGGACAGGGAGATTGATCAGCCCCAGCATTTT
j_gene: TRBJ1-1; d_gene: NA; v_gene: TRBV27; abundance: NA; CDR3aa: CASRYPGAGTEAFF; CDR3nt: TGTGCCAGCAGGTACCCAGGGGCAGGGACTGAAGCTTTCTTT
j_gene: TRBJ2-7; d_gene: TRBD2; v_gene: TRBV4-2; abundance: NA; CDR3aa: CASSQDPSGAYEQYF; CDR3nt: TGTGCCAGCAGCCAAGATCCCAGCGGGGCCTACGAGCAGTACTTC
j_gene: TRBJ1-1; d_gene: NA; v_gene: TRBV7-8; abundance: NA; CDR3aa: CASTRIRNTEAFF; CDR3nt: TGTGCCAGCACTCGAATTAGGAACACTGAAGCTTTCTTT
j_gene: TRBJ2-7; d_gene: TRBD1; v_gene: TRBV19; abundance: once; CDR3aa: CASKVTGAEIYEQYF; CDR3nt: TGTGCCAGTAAAGTAACAGGGGCTGAGATCTACGAGCAGTACTTC
j_gene: TRBJ2-3; d_gene: NA; v_gene: TRBV27; abundance: NA; CDR3aa: CASARTGDTQYF; CDR3nt: TGTGCCAGCGCCCGCACAGGGGATACGCAGTATTTT
j_gene: TRBJ1-2; d_gene: NA; v_gene: TRBV7-2; abundance: NA; CDR3aa: CASRQNTLNYGYTF; CDR3nt: TGTGCCAGCAGGCAGAATACCCTTAACTATGGCTACACCTTC
j_gene: TRBJ2-7; d_gene: TRBD1; v_gene: TRBV15; abundance: NA; CDR3aa: CATSRLKTGLYEQYF; CDR3nt: TGTGCCACCAGCAGACTAAAGACAGGGCTTTACGAGCAGTACTTC
j_gene: TRBJ2-1; d_gene: NA; v_gene: TRBV7-8; abundance: NA; CDR3aa: CASSLYRERFNEQFF; CDR3nt: TGTGCCAGCAGCTTATACAGGGAGCGGTTCAATGAGCAGTTCTTC
j_gene: TRBJ2-3; d_gene: NA; v_gene: TRBV6-1; abundance: NA; CDR3aa: CASSERGDTQYF; CDR3nt: TGTGCCAGCAGTGAACGAGGAGATACGCAGTATTTT
j_gene: TRBJ2-7; d_gene: TRBD1; v_gene: TRBV3-1/TRBV3-2; abundance: NA; CDR3aa: CASSQANRGSPYEQYF; CDR3nt: TGTGCCAGCAGCCAGGCTAACAGGGGGTCCCCCTACGAGCAGTACTTC
j_gene: TRBJ1-5; d_gene: TRBD1; v_gene: TRBV19; abundance: once; CDR3aa: CASSIGTGAQPQHF; CDR3nt: TGTGCCAGTAGTATTGGGACAGGGGCTCAGCCCCAGCATTTT
j_gene: TRBJ1-2; d_gene: NA; v_gene: TRBV2; abundance: few; CDR3aa: CASSEDASGYTF; CDR3nt: TGTGCCAGCAGTGAAGATGCTAGTGGCTACACCTTC
j_gene: TRBJ2-3; d_gene: TRBD2; v_gene: TRBV3-1/TRBV3-2; abundance: NA; CDR3aa: CASSLGLATDTQYF; CDR3nt: TGTGCCAGCAGCCTCGGACTAGCGACAGATACGCAGTATTTT
j_gene: TRBJ2-3; d_gene: TRBD1; v_gene: TRBV27; abundance: NA; CDR3aa: CASSLTRWGLTGQGSTDTQYF; CDR3nt: TGTGCCAGCAGTTTAACACGCTGGGGGCTCACAGGACAGGGAAGCACAGATACGCAGTATTTT
j_gene: TRBJ2-7; d_gene: TRBD1; v_gene: TRBV27; abundance: NA; CDR3aa: CASSSQGAPLRKQYF; CDR3nt: TGTGCCAGCAGTTCTCAGGGGGCTCCACTACGTAAGCAGTACTTC
j_gene: TRBJ2-7; d_gene: TRBD2; v_gene: TRBV3-1/TRBV3-2; abundance: NA; CDR3aa: CASSLEAGGEQYF; CDR3nt: TGTGCCAGCAGCCTAGAAGCGGGGGGCGAGCAGTACTTC
j_gene: TRBJ1-2; d_gene: TRBD1; v_gene: TRBV19; abundance: NA; CDR3aa: CASSISGTGDHYGYTF; CDR3nt: TGTGCCAGTAGTATAAGCGGGACAGGGGATCACTATGGCTACACCTTC
j_gene: TRBJ1-6; d_gene: NA; v_gene: TRBV2; abundance: NA; CDR3aa: CATAGQDSVSYNSPLHF; CDR3nt: TGTGCCACCGCAGGTCAGGACTCCGTCTCCTATAATTCACCCCTCCACTTT
j_gene: TRBJ2-2; d_gene: TRBD1; v_gene: TRBV5-1; abundance: NA; CDR3aa: CASSLTDRGAANTGELFF; CDR3nt: TGCGCCAGCAGCCTGACTGACAGGGGGGCCGCGAACACCGGGGAGCTGTTTTTT
j_gene: TRBJ1-2; d_gene: NA; v_gene: TRBV5-1; abundance: once; CDR3aa: CASSSNTGQYGYTF; CDR3nt: TGCGCCAGCAGTTCTAACACAGGGCAGTATGGCTACACCTTC
j_gene: TRBJ1-5; d_gene: TRBD1; v_gene: TRBV6-1; abundance: NA; CDR3aa: CASSEGRGPGQPQHF; CDR3nt: TGTGCCAGCAGTGAAGGTAGGGGGCCAGGTCAGCCCCAGCATTTT
j_gene: TRBJ2-5; d_gene: TRBD2; v_gene: TRBV5-8; abundance: NA; CDR3aa: CASSLGDSSGQETQYF; CDR3nt: TGTGCCAGCAGCTTGGGGGATTCTAGCGGGCAAGAGACCCAGTACTTC
j_gene: TRBJ1-6; d_gene: NA; v_gene: TRBV7-2; abundance: NA; CDR3aa: CASDEFGIPGSPLHF; CDR3nt: TGTGCCAGCGACGAATTTGGCATTCCGGGGTCACCCCTCCACTTT
j_gene: TRBJ2-7; d_gene: NA; v_gene: TRBV6-5; abundance: NA; CDR3aa: CASSQAYEQYF; CDR3nt: TGTGCCAGCTCGCAGGCCTACGAGCAGTACTTC
j_gene: TRBJ1-1; d_gene: NA; v_gene: TRBV4-1; abundance: NA; CDR3aa: CASSPAGRKSTEAFF; CDR3nt: TGCGCCAGCAGCCCCGCAGGCCGGAAGAGCACTGAAGCTTTCTTT
j_gene: TRBJ1-1; d_gene: NA; v_gene: TRBV5-1; abundance: NA; CDR3aa: CASSLDYRNTEAFF; CDR3nt: TGCGCCAGCAGCTTAGATTACAGGAACACTGAAGCTTTCTTT
j_gene: TRBJ2-5; d_gene: TRBD2; v_gene: TRBV7-2; abundance: NA; CDR3aa: CASSLVLAVQETQYF; CDR3nt: TGTGCCAGCAGCTTAGTACTAGCGGTACAAGAGACCCAGTACTTC
j_gene: TRBJ1-2; d_gene: NA; v_gene: TRBV5-1; abundance: NA; CDR3aa: CASSLDSLNYGYTF; CDR3nt: TGCGCCAGCAGCTTGGACAGTCTAAACTATGGCTACACCTTC
j_gene: TRBJ1-1; d_gene: NA; v_gene: TRBV30; abundance: NA; CDR3aa: CAWSVLGQRAFF; CDR3nt: TGTGCCTGGAGTGTCCTGGGACAAAGAGCTTTCTTT
j_gene: TRBJ1-1; d_gene: TRBD1; v_gene: TRBV14; abundance: NA; CDR3aa: CASSPLTGENTEAFF; CDR3nt: TGTGCCAGCAGCCCGTTGACAGGGGAGAACACTGAAGCTTTCTTT
j_gene: TRBJ1-5; d_gene: NA; v_gene: TRBV5-5; abundance: NA; CDR3aa: CASSQTAGQPQHF; CDR3nt: TGTGCCAGCAGTCAGACCGCGGGGCAGCCCCAGCATTTT
j_gene: TRBJ1-2; d_gene: NA; v_gene: TRBV19; abundance: once; CDR3aa: CASSGGGLRYGYTF; CDR3nt: TGTGCCAGTAGCGGCGGAGGGTTAAGATATGGCTACACCTTC
j_gene: TRBJ2-7; d_gene: NA; v_gene: TRBV18; abundance: NA; CDR3aa: CASSPPTGKYEQYF; CDR3nt: TGTGCCAGCTCACCTCCGACAGGAAAATACGAGCAGTACTTC
j_gene: TRBJ2-5; d_gene: NA; v_gene: TRBV2; abundance: NA; CDR3aa: CASLAGEETQYF; CDR3nt: TGTGCCAGCCTGGCGGGTGAGGAGACCCAGTACTTC
j_gene: TRBJ2-7; d_gene: TRBD1; v_gene: TRBV7-8; abundance: NA; CDR3aa: CASSRDRSYEQYF; CDR3nt: TGTGCCAGCAGCAGGGACAGGAGCTACGAGCAGTACTTC
j_gene: TRBJ1-2; d_gene: NA; v_gene: TRBV5-8; abundance: NA; CDR3aa: CASSRDTYGYTF; CDR3nt: TGTGCCAGCAGCCGGGACACCTATGGCTACACCTTC
j_gene: TRBJ1-3; d_gene: NA; v_gene: TRBV2; abundance: NA; CDR3aa: CASSSAEGTGNTIYF; CDR3nt: TGTGCCAGCAGCTCCGCGGAAGGCACTGGAAACACCATATATTTT
j_gene: TRBJ2-7; d_gene: TRBD1; v_gene: TRBV14; abundance: NA; CDR3aa: CASSQAIGTASYEQYF; CDR3nt: TGTGCCAGCAGCCAAGCGATCGGGACAGCGTCCTACGAGCAGTACTTC
j_gene: TRBJ2-1; d_gene: TRBD2; v_gene: TRBV18; abundance: NA; CDR3aa: CASSPEEAGGINEQFF; CDR3nt: TGTGCCAGCTCACCCGAAGAAGCGGGGGGGATCAATGAGCAGTTCTTC
j_gene: TRBJ1-4; d_gene: NA; v_gene: TRBV4-2; abundance: NA; CDR3aa: CASSQPFATNEKLFF; CDR3nt: TGTGCCAGCAGCCAACCGTTTGCAACTAATGAAAAACTGTTTTTT
j_gene: TRBJ2-5; d_gene: TRBD1; v_gene: TRBV7-9; abundance: NA; CDR3aa: CASSDRGTQYF; CDR3nt: TGTGCCAGCAGCGACAGGGGGACCCAGTACTTC
j_gene: TRBJ2-7; d_gene: NA; v_gene: TRBV4-2; abundance: NA; CDR3aa: CASSQGGLRTYEQYF; CDR3nt: TGTGCCAGCAGCCAAGGGGGCCTTAGAACCTACGAGCAGTACTTC